The present T cell receptor (beta chain) was sequenced within a study of vaccination and CD4 T cells after COVID-19. V lost 4 bases, J lost 3 bases, and 10 bases lay in between. There are 13 residues in the CDR3. CDR1 and CDR2 from the germline V gene are MNHEY and SVGAGI. About this clonotype: The antigen is undetermined.

Cultured CD4+ T cells had their DNA profiled by the Oncomine TCR Beta short-read assay. MiXCR was run by TCRdb on the PCR reads, yielding one entry per CDR3 protein. The table records roughly 17,000 distinct CDR3 sequences, about 53% of them present only once. The treatment: approximately nine-day PBMC culture with coronavirus spike peptide pools or control peptides (ViraFEST assay). The origin of this receptor is a human donor who had recovered from COVID-19. This material consisted of CD4+ T cells from blood, cultured in vitro, taken before SARS-CoV-2 vaccination. The rearrangement links TRBV6-5 to TRBJ2-7; D gene uncertain. CDR3 nucleotides: TGTGCCAGCAGTTCCACAGTGATCTACGAGCAGTACTTC. It encodes CASSSTVIYEQYF.